The 22 T cell receptor beta chains below come from one sample, sequenced in a study of T cell repertoires in cytomegalovirus infection (dated by TCRdb to about 2019). Data came from an Illumina HiSeq 1500. The raw public data were reprocessed by TCRdb itself: fastp quality trimming at Q25, MiXCR clonotype calling, in-frame beta chains only. Each CDR3 protein appears once, grouped with its most common genes and DNA. The sample contains about 900,000 distinct CDR3 sequences, roughly 30% of them found a single time. Jointly, the top ten make up around 15% of the sample. The antigens of these receptors remain unknown. The treatment or condition tag for this specimen amounts to: in vitro stimulation with specific CMV peptide epitopes to enrich CMV-specific T cells. The sample was cultured CD8+ T cells from PBMCs, taken from culture after CMV antigen stimulation. The receptors stem from a human donor in good health (CMV status not recorded). Some clones in this sample may be carry-over from other donors' samples.

A few counts support this clonotype. The V and J genes are TRBV7-9 and TRBJ2-7; the D gene is possibly TRBD1 (6 bases). Trimming left V 1 base short and J 2 bases short, with 15 bases between. The CDR3 spans 16 residues. CDR1 is SEHNR, CDR2 FQNEAQ, per germline (reference sequence). The CDR3 DNA follows: TGTGCCAGCAGCTTAGATTGGGGGACACGAGCCTACGAGCAGTACTTC. It encodes CASSLDWGTRAYEQYF.

A word on this clonotype: A much larger clone sits a single nucleotide away, making a read error possible. The V gene is TRBV7-6, the J gene TRBJ2-3; D is unclear. CDR3 length: 16 residues. Germline lookup yields CDR1 SGHVS and CDR2 FNYEAQ. This chain's CDR3 is CVSSSMIPSRTDTQYF. CDR3 coding DNA: TGTGTCAGCAGCTCCATGATCCCATCTCGCACAGATACGCAGTATTTT. The full variable domain, rest sourced from reference TRBV7-6 and TRBJ2-3, is GAGVSQSPRYKVTKRGQDVALRCDPISGHVSLYWYRQALGQGPEFLTYFNYEAQQDKSGLPNDRFSAERPEGSISTLTIQRTEQRDSAMYRCVSSSMIPSRTDTQYFGPGTRLTVL.

The rearrangement uses TRBV12-3 or TRBV12-4 and TRBJ1-5; D is uncertain. This CDR3 is built from 13 residues. Trimming shortened V by 5 bases and J by 7 bases, and 12 bases separated the two germline ends. CDR3 region: CASSTLFGQPQHF. Written as DNA, the CDR3 is TGTGCCAGCAGTACTCTATTTGGGCAGCCCCAGCATTTT.

The chain combines TRBV27 with TRBJ1-1; D unclear. The CDR3 sequence is 11 residues long. Germline CDR1 reads MNHEY; CDR2 reads SMNVEV (reference sequence). Trimming took off 6 bases at V and 7 bases at J, with 9 bases between the two ends. The chain's CDR3 is CASSQFLEAFF. In nucleotides, the CDR3 is TGTGCCAGCAGCCAATTCCTTGAAGCTTTCTTT.

Here the CDR3 DNA reads TGCAGTGTCCCGGGACAGGGGCTCTACGAGCAGTACTTC. Translation: CSVPGQGLYEQYF. The genes are TRBV20-1 and TRBJ2-7; 10 nucleotides agree with TRBD1. The CDR3 covers 13 residues. Germline values: CDR1 DFQATT, CDR2 SNEGSKA (reference sequence). Losses at the gene ends were 7 bases for V and 3 bases for J; bases not matched to a gene: 6.

This clonotype has only a few counts. The rearrangement joins TRBV19 to TRBJ2-7; D is uncertain. V was cut by 3 bases and J by 7 bases, with 10 bases left in between. This CDR3 has 12 amino acids. Germline V gives CDR1 LNHDA, CDR2 SQIVND (reference sequence). DNA for the CDR3: TGTGCCAGTAGTATTGGGCAAGGGGAGCAGTACTTC. It yields the protein CASSIGQGEQYF. The complete variable domain, with remaining parts taken from reference TRBV19 and TRBJ2-7, reads DGGITQSPKYLFRKEGQNVTLSCEQNLNHDAMYWYRQDPGQGLRLIYYSQIVNDFQKGDIAEGYSVSREKKESFPLTVTSAQKNPTAFYLCASSIGQGEQYFGPGTRLTVT.

This clonotype was seen repeatedly, ten times or more. One end of the junction varies from germline; a read error may be responsible. This chain joins TRBV7-6 and TRBJ2-1, with 9 bases identical to TRBD1. Germline assignment: CDR1 SGHVS and CDR2 FNYEAQ. CDR3 length equals 15 residues. CDR3 loop: CASRLGQGMGNEQFF. The CDR3 region has the DNA TGTGCCAGCAGATTAGGACAGGGGATGGGCAATGAGCAGTTCTTC. Drawing the rest from reference TRBV7-6 and TRBJ2-1, the complete variable domain is GAGVSQSPRYKVTKRGQDVALRCDPISGHVSLYWYRQALGQGPEFLTYFNYEAQQDKSGLPNDRFSAERPEGSISTLTIQRTEQRDSAMYRCASRLGQGMGNEQFFGPGTRLTVL.

The chain links TRBV6-4 to TRBJ2-1, with TRBD2 matching over 10 bases. Germline V gene data show CDR1 as MRHNA and CDR2 as SNTAGT. This CDR3 spans 16 amino acids. After removal of 4 bases from V and 2 bases from J, the junction contained 5 bases not matched to a gene. The CDR3 is CASSVRTSGTYNEQFF. The CDR3 DNA sequence: TGTGCCAGCAGTGTTAGGACTAGCGGAACCTACAATGAGCAGTTCTTC.

The V gene is TRBV6-5, the J gene TRBJ1-4, with D possibly being TRBD1 (5 bases). The CDR3 is made up of 18 amino acids. Germline V gene data show CDR1 as MNHEY and CDR2 as SVGAGI. The V and J ends lost 0 bases and 0 bases respectively, with 14 bases between them. CDR3 residues: CASSYSAGFRATNEKLFF. In DNA form, the CDR3 reads TGTGCCAGCAGTTACTCGGCAGGGTTCCGTGCAACTAATGAAAAACTGTTTTTT.

There are many counts of this clonotype. The chain is built from TRBV7-2 and TRBJ2-5; 9 nucleotides align to TRBD1. Germline CDR1 SGHTA, CDR2 FQGNSA. V lost 5 bases, J lost 5 bases, and 9 bases stayed unmatched. The CDR3 spans 15 residues. CDR3 loop: CASSPDRGQWETQYF. The CDR3 DNA follows: TGTGCCAGCAGCCCGGACAGGGGCCAGTGGGAGACCCAGTACTTC.

The rearrangement links TRBV27 to TRBJ2-7; 7 bases are a match to TRBD1. CDR3 length equals 16 residues. Germline V gene data show CDR1 as MNHEY and CDR2 as SMNVEV (reference sequence). J gave up 3 bases and V 6 bases, and 14 bases lay outside the gene matches. CDR3 coding DNA: TGTGCCAGCAGCGCTTACCCCCGGGACAGTAACTACGAGCAGTACTTC. Translating it yields CASSAYPRDSNYEQYF.

In this sample, this clonotype turned up many times. The V call is TRBV7-8, the J call TRBJ2-3, with D perhaps matching TRBD2 (6 bases). CDR1 is SGHVS and CDR2 is FQNEAQ in the germline V gene. Trimming took 8 bases from V and 0 from J, leaving 18 bases between them. This CDR3 has 16 residues. The CDR3 nucleotides read TGTGCCAGCCATCCAACTAGCCACGCTAGCACAGATACGCAGTATTTT. Translation: CASHPTSHASTDTQYF.

This clonotype was found a few times. This chain joins TRBV19 and TRBJ2-7; D is perhaps TRBD2 (6 bases). The V gene's germline CDR1 is LNHDA and CDR2 SQIVND (reference sequence). V lost 5 bases, J lost 2 bases, and 10 bases lay in between. The CDR3 totals 13 residues. The DNA for the CDR3 is TGTGCCAGTAGTGCGGGACCGGCCTACGAGCAGTACGTC. It translates to CASSAGPAYEQYV.

This clonotype has just a few counts. CDR3 DNA sequence: TGTGCCAGCAGCTTGGGGCAGGACCCTAGCAATCAGCCCCAGCATTTT. Protein: CASSLGQDPSNQPQHF. The chain employs TRBV5-5 and TRBJ1-5; no reliable D call. The V gene lost 0 bases and the J gene lost 0 bases, with 10 bases spanning the gap. The CDR3 runs 16 residues. The germline V gene has CDR1 SGHKS and CDR2 YYEKEE (reference sequence). Supplemented by reference TRBV5-5 and TRBJ1-5, the full variable domain reads DAGVTQSPTHLIKTRGQQVTLRCSPISGHKSVSWYQQVLGQGPQFIFQYYEKEERGRGNFPDRFSARQFPNYSSELNVNALLLGDSALYLCASSLGQDPSNQPQHFGDGTRLSIL.

V usage is TRBV2 and J usage is TRBJ1-2, with 10 bases matching TRBD1. Germline CDR1 is SNHLY and CDR2 is FYNNEI. The trim removed 7 bases at V and 4 bases at J, leaving 6 bases unmatched. There are 14 residues in the CDR3. The CDR3 DNA follows: TGTGCCAGCATGCAGGACAGGGGGGCCTATGGCTACACCTTC. Amino acids: CASMQDRGAYGYTF.

The chain carries TRBV7-2 and TRBJ1-5; the D gene is possibly TRBD1 (6 bases). The CDR3 loop spans 15 amino acids. Germline V gene lookup returns CDR1 SGHTA and CDR2 FQGNSA. V lost 1 base and J lost 7, with 14 bases in between. CDR3 loop: CASSLGRQGWQPQHF. CDR3 sequence (DNA): TGTGCCAGCAGCTTAGGTCGGCAGGGGTGGCAGCCCCAGCATTTT. Combining the CDR3 with reference TRBV7-2 and TRBJ1-5 gives the whole variable domain GAGVSQSPSNKVTEKGKDVELRCDPISGHTALYWYRQSLGQGLEFLIYFQGNSAPDKSGLPSDRFSAERTGGSVSTLTIQRTQQEDSAVYLCASSLGRQGWQPQHFGDGTRLSIL.

This clonotype was picked up a small number of times. The CDR3, as DNA: TGTGCCAGCAGCCTAGGGGGACCTCCCTACGAGCAGTACGTC. Translating gives CASSLGGPPYEQYV. The rearrangement links TRBV7-6 to TRBJ2-7; TRBD1 might be the D (6 bases). The germline V gene has CDR1 SGHVS and CDR2 FNYEAQ. With 5 bases removed from V and 2 bases from J, the gap between germline ends came to 13 bases. This CDR3 has 14 amino acids.

This clonotype occurred a few times. The V and J genes are TRBV10-3 and TRBJ1-1; D ambiguous. V lost 1 base to trimming and J lost 4 bases, with 7 bases between them. Germline lookup yields CDR1 ENHRY and CDR2 SYGVKD. CDR3 length equals 13 residues. CDR3 coding DNA: TGTGCCATCAGTGAGTTCAGGAGCACTGAAGCTTTCTTT. It translates to CAISEFRSTEAFF.

This clonotype showed up just a few times. The genes are TRBV27 and TRBJ2-1; possibly TRBD2 for D (5 bases). Germline CDR1 and CDR2: MNHEY and SMNVEV (reference sequence). The CDR3 spans 18 residues. The ends were cut back, 5 bases at V and 1 base at J, with 21 bases in the middle. CDR3 region: CASSRPYARGTSYNEQFF. The DNA of the CDR3 is TGTGCCAGCAGTCGGCCTTACGCACGGGGAACGTCCTACAATGAGCAGTTCTTC.

This clonotype turned up a few times. J is TRBJ1-1 and V is TRBV24-1; no clear D. Looked up from germline, CDR1 is KGHDR and CDR2 is SFDVKD. The length of the CDR3 is 12 residues. V was cut by 4 bases and J by 4 bases, with 6 bases left in between. The DNA of the CDR3 is TGTGCCACCAGTGACGACGGCACTGAAGCTTTCTTT. Its protein product is CATSDDGTEAFF.

This clonotype was recorded a few times. DNA of the CDR3: TGTGCCAGCAGCGGGACAGGGGGCGGTTACGAGCAGTACTTC. Its translation is CASSGTGGGYEQYF. The chain carries TRBV9 and TRBJ2-7, with 11 positions matching TRBD1. Germline-derived CDR1 and CDR2 are SGDLS and YYNGEE. J gave up 4 bases and V 3 bases, and 3 bases lay outside the gene matches. This CDR3 has 14 residues.

This chain links TRBV5-1 with TRBJ1-5; 7 positions match TRBD1. This CDR3 is 13 amino acids long. The V gene's germline CDR1 is SGHRS and CDR2 YFSETQ. V lost 3 bases, J lost 6 bases, and 3 bases stayed unmatched. CDR3 coding DNA: TGCGCCAGCAGCTGGACAGGCATTCAGCCCCAGCATTTT. Translation gives CASSWTGIQPQHF.